This T cell receptor beta chain was obtained from a study of blood T cell repertoires in COVID-19. Study-level information: Samples came from the United States, Italy and Spain, spanning acute and convalescent COVID-19. T cells, B-cell-depleted T cells, or PBMCs provided the cDNA or gDNA that served as material.

Here immunoSEQ multiplex PCR was the method, and the copy in TCRdb shows in-frame clones only, minus some. Of 80,000 or so clones listed, about nine tenths were seen once; the top ten hold about 8.2%. The ends lost 4 bases at V and 5 bases at J; junction bases unmatched: 8. CDR1 SGHRS and CDR2 YFSETQ come from the germline V gene. This CDR3 comprises 16 residues. Sequencing was carried out using peripheral blood. J is TRBJ2-1 and V is TRBV5-1; 11 bases agree with TRBD2. This sequence originates from a human donor in a cohort sampled during active COVID-19. The CDR3 here is CASSPRGSGRDNEQFF. DNA of the CDR3: TGCGCCAGCAGCCCCAGGGGTAGCGGGAGGGACAATGAGCAGTTCTTC.